This is a list of T cell receptor beta chains from one sample in a study of T cell changes during pregnancy in multiple sclerosis. Profiled with immunoSEQ multiplex PCR; TCRdb holds only in-frame clones, not every one. The data hold just over 90,000 clones, with 90% to 95% observed a single time. The sample here was peripheral blood, taken after pregnancy. The receptors stem from a female donor in good health, enrolled as a control in a pregnancy study. Both conserved end residues are part of each CDR3. Fields, in order: D gene, V gene, clone size, J gene, CDR3 DNA, CDR3 protein. The D gene is left open where the match is weak. Clone size appears in some rows only: once, few, many, or a class for an expanded clone.

D gene: TRBD1
V gene: TRBV18
clone size: NA
J gene: TRBJ1-1
CDR3 DNA: TGTGCCAGCTCATCCACGGACAGGGGTAACACTGAAGCTTTCTTT
CDR3 protein: CASSSTDRGNTEAFF

D gene: TRBD2
V gene: TRBV4-1
clone size: once
J gene: TRBJ2-5
CDR3 DNA: TGCGCCAGCAGACTCAGCGGGGTCGGTCAAGAGACCCAGTACTTC
CDR3 protein: CASRLSGVGQETQYF

D gene: NA
V gene: TRBV9
clone size: once
J gene: TRBJ2-5
CDR3 DNA: TGTGCCAGCAGCGCCTCGATTCCCCGGGAGACCCAGTACTTC
CDR3 protein: CASSASIPRETQYF

D gene: TRBD1
V gene: TRBV28
clone size: NA
J gene: TRBJ2-6
CDR3 DNA: TGTGCCAGCAGGGACAGGGGCCGGGACTCTGGGGCCAACGTCCTGACTTTC
CDR3 protein: CASRDRGRDSGANVLTF

D gene: TRBD1
V gene: TRBV4-2
clone size: NA
J gene: TRBJ1-1
CDR3 DNA: TGTGCCAGCAGCCAAGCAACAGGGGGCGTGAAGACTGAAGCTTTCTTT
CDR3 protein: CASSQATGGVKTEAFF

D gene: NA
V gene: TRBV27
clone size: NA
J gene: TRBJ1-1
CDR3 DNA: TGTGCCAGCAGCTCCCCCCAGGTCACTGAAGCTTTCTTT
CDR3 protein: CASSSPQVTEAFF

D gene: TRBD1
V gene: TRBV5-5
clone size: NA
J gene: TRBJ2-3
CDR3 DNA: TGTGCCAGCCTTCTGGGGGACAGGGGAAAAGCGCAGTATTTT
CDR3 protein: CASLLGDRGKAQYF

D gene: TRBD1
V gene: TRBV7-3
clone size: NA
J gene: TRBJ1-1
CDR3 DNA: TGTGCCAGCAGCCCAGAAGGACAGGGGGAAGCTTTCTTT
CDR3 protein: CASSPEGQGEAFF

D gene: NA
V gene: TRBV7-2
clone size: once
J gene: TRBJ1-4
CDR3 DNA: TGTGCCAGCAGCTTACAGGGTAGAAATGAAAAACTGTTTTTT
CDR3 protein: CASSLQGRNEKLFF

D gene: TRBD2
V gene: TRBV7-2
clone size: NA
J gene: TRBJ2-1
CDR3 DNA: TGTGCCAGCAGCTTAGGATCAGCGGGGGGGCGAAATGAGCAGTTCTTC
CDR3 protein: CASSLGSAGGRNEQFF

D gene: NA
V gene: TRBV7-2
clone size: once
J gene: TRBJ2-2
CDR3 DNA: TGTGCCAGCAGCCCCGCTCCGGTAGCCACCGGGGAGCTGTTTTTT
CDR3 protein: CASSPAPVATGELFF

D gene: NA
V gene: TRBV10-2
clone size: NA
J gene: TRBJ1-1
CDR3 DNA: TGCGCCAGCAGTGAGTCGGGAGGGGGAACTGAAGCTTTCTTT
CDR3 protein: CASSESGGGTEAFF

D gene: TRBD2
V gene: TRBV28
clone size: NA
J gene: TRBJ2-7
CDR3 DNA: TGTGCCAGCAGTTCCGGTGGGGAGGGATCCTACGAGCAGTACTTC
CDR3 protein: CASSSGGEGSYEQYF

D gene: NA
V gene: TRBV9
clone size: NA
J gene: TRBJ1-2
CDR3 DNA: TGTGCCAGCAAAGCCTCCTTGAGGTACACCTTC
CDR3 protein: CASKASLRYTF

D gene: NA
V gene: TRBV6-6
clone size: NA
J gene: TRBJ1-1
CDR3 DNA: TGTGCCAGCAGCAATGGTTTTTCGGGGGAAGCTTTCTTT
CDR3 protein: CASSNGFSGEAFF

D gene: NA
V gene: TRBV19
clone size: NA
J gene: TRBJ2-7
CDR3 DNA: TGTGCCAGTAGTATTGGGGGGACAGCCTCCTACGAGCAGTACTTC
CDR3 protein: CASSIGGTASYEQYF

D gene: NA
V gene: TRBV29-1
clone size: NA
J gene: TRBJ1-3
CDR3 DNA: TGCAGCGTGGACGGACAGACCTCTGGAAACACCATATATTTT
CDR3 protein: CSVDGQTSGNTIYF

D gene: TRBD2
V gene: TRBV28
clone size: NA
J gene: TRBJ2-5
CDR3 DNA: TGTGCCAGCAGCTCCCGACTAGCGGGGGCTGACCAAGAGACCCAGTACTTC
CDR3 protein: CASSSRLAGADQETQYF

D gene: NA
V gene: TRBV2
clone size: NA
J gene: TRBJ1-5
CDR3 DNA: TGTGCCAGCAGAGGGGACGGGTCGAGGGGGCAGCCCCAGCATTTT
CDR3 protein: CASRGDGSRGQPQHF

D gene: NA
V gene: TRBV4-3
clone size: NA
J gene: TRBJ1-2
CDR3 DNA: TGCGCCAGCAGCCAGGAGGGAAATGGAGGGTATGGCTACACCTTC
CDR3 protein: CASSQEGNGGYGYTF

D gene: NA
V gene: TRBV10-3
clone size: NA
J gene: TRBJ1-1
CDR3 DNA: TGTGCCATCAGTGGACAGACGAACACTGAAGCTTTCTTT
CDR3 protein: CAISGQTNTEAFF

D gene: NA
V gene: TRBV4-3
clone size: NA
J gene: TRBJ2-1
CDR3 DNA: TGCGCCAGCAGCCACCTAGCAGTGGGGTACAATGAGCAGTTCTTC
CDR3 protein: CASSHLAVGYNEQFF

D gene: NA
V gene: TRBV6-1
clone size: NA
J gene: TRBJ1-5
CDR3 DNA: TGTGCCAGCAGTGAGCGGGGGCGTAGCAATCAGCCCCAGCATTTT
CDR3 protein: CASSERGRSNQPQHF

D gene: TRBD1
V gene: TRBV6-1
clone size: few
J gene: TRBJ1-4
CDR3 DNA: TGTGCCAGCAGGTATTGGAGGGGGCAAGATGAAAAACTGTTTTTT
CDR3 protein: CASRYWRGQDEKLFF